This TCR beta chain was observed in a study of beta chain features in type 1 diabetes. Overall study context: The study found patients and healthy donors alike in age, gender and cell yields. Study-wide results and caveats: Moderate yet significant TCRB CDR3 shortening was seen in Type 1 diabetes patients in all four CD4+ subsets. Healthy donors had naive, central memory and Treg TCRB repertoires that appeared less similar than those seen among patients.

Expressed TCRB transcripts got sequenced, as all isolated RNA was reverse transcribed. Measured with immunoSEQ multiplex PCR; TCRdb has only the in-frame clones, and not every one. The sample holds fewer than 550,000 clones, around 10% seen once. Germline lookup yields CDR1 MDHEN and CDR2 SYDVKM. CDR3 length: 12 residues. V lost 7 bases to trimming and J lost 2 bases, with 9 bases between them. It was via CD45RO/CCR7/CD25/CD127/CD95/CD27 that CD4+ naive, central memory, regulatory and stem cell-like memory cells were sorted. This clone was detected a few times. Its antigen is currently unknown. Sequencing was carried out using naive CD4+ T cells from blood. The origin of this receptor is a woman between 18 and 30 years old in good health. The V gene is TRBV28, the J gene TRBJ2-7; TRBD2 is a possible D gene (5 bases). CDR3 DNA sequence: TGTGCCAGCACCCTCGGGACCTACGAGCAGTACTTC. Its protein product is CASTLGTYEQYF. Full variable domain (missing parts from reference TRBV28 and TRBJ2-7): DVKVTQSSRYLVKRTGEKVFLECVQDMDHENMFWYRQDPGLGLRLIYFSYDVKMKEKGDIPEGYSVSREKKERFSLILESASTNQTSMYLCASTLGTYEQYFGPGTRLTVT.